This passage covers 7 T cell receptor beta chains from one sample sequenced in a study of cytomegalovirus exposure and HLA in healthy donors. The PCR employed 60 Vbeta primers together with 13 Jbeta primers. Libraries were prepared by immunoSEQ multiplex PCR; TCRdb keeps only in-frame clonotypes and omits some of them. This sample yields about 140,000 clones, of which around 63% are seen a single time; roughly 1.7% belongs to the top ten. Sequencing used PBMCs. These receptors all stem from a human donor in good health.

The chain carries TRBV10-3 and TRBJ2-5, with D maybe TRBD2 (6 bases). The CDR3 totals 14 residues. Germline V lookup: CDR1 ENHRY, CDR2 SYGVKD. V was cut by 7 bases and J by 4 bases, with 16 bases left in between. DNA for the CDR3: TGTGCCATCAAGGCGGGGCAAGCGGGAGAGACCCAGTACTTC. Protein product: CAIKAGQAGETQYF.

This chain connects TRBV13 to TRBJ2-7; no firm D call. The germline V and J ends were trimmed by 1 base and 0 bases, with 13 bases remaining between them. This CDR3 comprises 16 residues. Germline V gene lookup returns CDR1 PRHDT and CDR2 FYEKMQ (reference sequence). The CDR3 coding sequence is TGTGCCAGCAGCTTAGAGGATGGCGGAAGCTCCTACGAGCAGTACTTC. Translating it yields CASSLEDGGSSYEQYF.

The chain joins TRBV7-3 to TRBJ2-5; tentative D call: TRBD2 (6 bases). The V end lost 2 bases, the J end lost 5 bases, and 12 bases lay between the germline ends. The CDR3 contains 14 residues. Germline V gives CDR1 SGHTA, CDR2 FQGTGA. The CDR3 nucleotides are TGTGCCAGCAGCTTAGGGACTGAGGCCGAGACCCAGTACTTC. This translates into CASSLGTEAETQYF.

This clone was counted between two and nine times. This rearrangement joins TRBV29-1 to TRBJ2-2, with D possibly being TRBD1 (5 bases). The germline V gene encodes CDR1 SQVTM and CDR2 ANQGSEA. The V end lost 4 bases, the J end lost 7 bases, and 16 bases lay between the germline ends. CDR3 length equals 14 residues. CDR3 bases: TGCAGCGTTGCAGAGACAGAAGGCATCGGGGAGCTGTTTTTT. Protein: CSVAETEGIGELFF.

This chain links TRBV5-1 with TRBJ1-3, with 7 bases aligning to TRBD1. Looked up from germline, CDR1 is SGHRS and CDR2 is YFSETQ. V shed 0 bases and J 8 bases; nucleotides not matched to a gene: 5. There are 14 residues in the CDR3. The CDR3 DNA reads as TGCGCCAGCAGCTTGGATGACAGGGAGGACACCATATATTTT. Encoded protein: CASSLDDREDTIYF.

This clone was picked up one time. This chain links TRBV7-3 with TRBJ2-7; maybe TRBD1 (6 bases). This CDR3 is 15 amino acids long. The germline CDR1 and CDR2 sequences are SGHTA and FQGTGA. Trimming cost V 6 bases and J 5 bases, with 20 bases left between them. This CDR3 is CASRSTPGVGDEQYF. Written as DNA, the CDR3 is TGTGCCAGCAGGTCAACCCCAGGGGTTGGAGACGAGCAGTACTTC.

J is TRBJ2-7 and V is TRBV7-9; D gene uncertain. Germline V lookup: CDR1 SEHNR, CDR2 FQNEAQ (reference sequence). The V end lost 2 bases, the J end lost 4 bases, and 6 bases lay between the germline ends. The CDR3 is 12 residues long. DNA for the CDR3: TGTGCCAGCAGCTTATGGGCTTACGAGCAGTACTTC. The encoded protein is CASSLWAYEQYF.